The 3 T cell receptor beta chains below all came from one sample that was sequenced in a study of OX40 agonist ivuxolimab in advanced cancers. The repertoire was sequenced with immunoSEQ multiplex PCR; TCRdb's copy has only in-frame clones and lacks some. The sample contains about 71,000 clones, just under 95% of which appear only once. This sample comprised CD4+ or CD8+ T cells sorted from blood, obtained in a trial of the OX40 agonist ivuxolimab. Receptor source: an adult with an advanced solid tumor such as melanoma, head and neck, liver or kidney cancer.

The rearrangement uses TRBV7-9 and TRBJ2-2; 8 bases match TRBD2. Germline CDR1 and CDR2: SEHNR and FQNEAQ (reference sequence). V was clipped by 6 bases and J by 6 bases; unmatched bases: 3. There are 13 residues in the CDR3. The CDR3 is CASSPTSAGELFF. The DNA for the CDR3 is TGTGCCAGCAGTCCGACTAGCGCCGGGGAGCTGTTTTTT.

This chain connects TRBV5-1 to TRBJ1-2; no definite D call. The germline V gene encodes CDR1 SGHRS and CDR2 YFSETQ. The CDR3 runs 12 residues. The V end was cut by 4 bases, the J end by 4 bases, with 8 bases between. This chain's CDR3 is CASSLPSYGYTF. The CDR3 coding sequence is TGCGCCAGCAGCCTCCCATCCTATGGCTACACCTTC.

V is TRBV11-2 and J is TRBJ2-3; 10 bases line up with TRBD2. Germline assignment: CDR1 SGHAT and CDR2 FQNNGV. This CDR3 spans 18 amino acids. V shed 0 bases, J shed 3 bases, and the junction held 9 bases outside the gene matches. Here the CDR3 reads CASSLDLFSGGRTDTQYF. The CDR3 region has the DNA TGTGCCAGCAGCTTAGATCTATTTAGCGGGGGGAGGACAGATACGCAGTATTTT.